This T cell receptor beta chain originates from a study of cytomegalovirus exposure and HLA in healthy donors. Germline V gene data show CDR1 as MNHEY and CDR2 as SVGAGI. V was pared by 5 bases and J by 9 bases, with 14 bases between. The CDR3 length is 14 residues. Whole-study results and caveats: Cytomegalovirus association was listed for 164 TCR beta chains.

For this clone: Antigen specificity is unknown.

The PCR employed 60 Vbeta primers together with 13 Jbeta primers. The repertoire was sequenced with immunoSEQ multiplex PCR; TCRdb's copy has only in-frame clones and lacks some. The sample lists about 160,000 clones, roughly 80% occurring once. What was sequenced was PBMCs. The TCR was taken from a human donor in good health. The rearrangement joins TRBV6-5 to TRBJ1-6, with unresolved D. The CDR3 here is CASSLGRIRSPLHF. DNA for the CDR3: TGTGCCAGCAGTCTCGGGAGGATCCGTTCACCCCTCCACTTT.